Included here is one T cell receptor beta chain sequence, with context. The V gene lost 2 bases and the J gene lost 5 bases, with 19 bases spanning the gap. Germline V gene sequence: CDR1 SGDLS, CDR2 YYNGEE. The CDR3 consists of 16 residues. TCRdb processed the 5' RACE reads anew with MiXCR; each CDR3 protein has one entry. The table shows approximately 450,000 distinct CDR3 sequences, with 15% to 20% occurring only once. The data are from a study of T cells after yellow fever vaccination. The sequenced sample was PBMCs, obtained before the yellow fever booster vaccination. This TCR derives from a man between 18 and 35 years old who received the YFV17D yellow fever vaccine. The J gene is TRBJ1-2, the V gene TRBV9; a possible D gene is TRBD1 (5 bases). In DNA form, the CDR3 reads TGTGCCAGCAGCGTCGGGGGACCTCCAGGGAAGTATGGCTACACCTTC. This sequence encodes CASSVGGPPGKYGYTF.